This T cell receptor beta chain comes out of a study of blood T cell repertoires in COVID-19. Overall study context: The United States, Italy and Spain provided the acute and convalescent COVID-19 samples. Sample material is recorded as cDNA or gDNA derived from T cells, B-cell-depleted T cells, or PBMCs.

With V trimmed by 4 bases and J by 5 bases, 17 bases remained unmatched. This CDR3 comprises 18 residues. The germline gives CDR1 WSHSY, CDR2 SAAADI. As handled by the study authors: Quantification of nucleated cells was approximated via reference gene primer amplification. Sequencing used immunoSEQ multiplex PCR; TCRdb keeps in-frame clones, though not all of them. D and trimming were read from the DNA, whereas the V and J calls and clone size are those reported in that table. The table records 200,000 to 300,000 clones, around 87% of them present only once. This sequence joins TRBV10-2 and TRBJ2-3, with 8 bases lining up with TRBD1. The sequenced sample consisted of peripheral blood. The receptor comes from a woman aged 40 to 50 who had recovered from COVID-19. The CDR3: CASSVAQETGELVDTQYF. DNA of the CDR3: TGCGCCAGCAGTGTCGCGCAAGAGACAGGGGAGCTGGTAGATACGCAGTATTTT.